This TCR beta chain is drawn from a study of cytomegalovirus exposure and HLA in healthy donors. Overall study findings and caveats: CMV antigen specificity of three CMV-associated chains was confirmed in vitro. Within the 120 or so validation repertoires, first-cohort TCR clusters tended to co-occur, according to a later analysis.

Germline V CDR1 and CDR2: MNHNY, SVGAGI (reference sequence). V lost 6 bases and J lost 2; bases outside the gene matches: 7. The CDR3 runs to 15 residues. Only in-frame clones appear in the TCRdb table, and some are missing; sequencing was by immunoSEQ multiplex PCR. The repertoire holds more than 85,000 clones, with approximately 95% as singletons. This clone was detected once. Its specificity is unknown. The chain carries TRBV6-6 and TRBJ1-1, with TRBD1 identical over 9 bases. Sequencing used PBMCs. The TCR was taken from a woman aged 25 to 39 in good health and CMV-seropositive. The CDR3 region is CASRHITGGNTEAFF. As DNA, the CDR3 is TGTGCCAGCAGGCACATCACAGGGGGCAACACTGAAGCTTTCTTT.